This note documents a single T cell receptor beta chain sequence. It may be a read error: a sequence one base away is much more abundant. The conserved phenylalanine or tryptophan normally closing the CDR3 is absent here, so this likely arose from a read error. The germline gives CDR1 ENHRY, CDR2 SYGVKD. The V and J ends lost 4 bases and 1 base respectively, with 6 bases between them. The CDR3 extends over 13 amino acids. TCRbeta library preparation incorporated unique molecular identifiers. TCRdb re-called the PCR reads with MiXCR, one entry per CDR3 protein. The sample lists about 78,000 distinct CDR3 sequences, over 12% occurring once. The source of the sample is a study of T-cell reconstitution after alpha-beta-depleted transplantation in children.

This chain uses TRBV10-3 with TRBJ2-3; D possibly uses TRBD1 or TRBD2 (5 bases each). The TCR comes from a male patient aged 2-15 years who had a stem cell transplant for acute lymphoblastic leukemia, so the T cells may come from the graft donor. The material was PBMCs, mostly from graft donor cells, obtained 180 days after TCRalphabeta/CD19-depleted stem cell transplant. The CDR3 here is CAISVGGTDTQYS. In DNA form, the CDR3 reads TGTGCCATCAGTGTGGGGGGCACAGATACGCAGTATTCT.